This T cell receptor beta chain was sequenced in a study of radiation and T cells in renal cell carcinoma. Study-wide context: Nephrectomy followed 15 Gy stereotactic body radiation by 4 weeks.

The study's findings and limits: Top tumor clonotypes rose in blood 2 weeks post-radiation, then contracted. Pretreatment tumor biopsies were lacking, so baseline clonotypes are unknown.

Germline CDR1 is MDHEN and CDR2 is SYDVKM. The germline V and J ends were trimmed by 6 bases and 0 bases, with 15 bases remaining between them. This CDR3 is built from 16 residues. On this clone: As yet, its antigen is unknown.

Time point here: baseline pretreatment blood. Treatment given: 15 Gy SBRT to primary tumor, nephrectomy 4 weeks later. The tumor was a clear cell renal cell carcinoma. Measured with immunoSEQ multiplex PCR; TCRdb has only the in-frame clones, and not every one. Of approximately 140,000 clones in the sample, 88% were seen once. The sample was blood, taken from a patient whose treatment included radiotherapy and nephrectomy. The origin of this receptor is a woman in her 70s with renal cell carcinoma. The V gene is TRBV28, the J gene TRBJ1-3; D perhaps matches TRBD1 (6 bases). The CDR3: CASSSGGSNSGNTIYF. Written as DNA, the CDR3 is TGTGCCAGCAGCTCCGGGGGCTCCAACTCTGGAAACACCATATATTTT.